The clone carrying this T cell receptor beta chain was counted only a few times. No antigen is known for it. The record originates from a study of identical twins. General study results and limits: The models systematically underestimated how much out-of-frame TCR alpha was shared in monozygotic twins. Analyses of zero insertions could be partly confounded by invariant MAIT and iNKT cells. Sequences that were beta out-of-frame showed weaker excess twin sharing.

Template switching supplied a universal primer site; unique molecular identifiers were carried on the cDNA. One entry per CDR3 protein results from TCRdb running MiXCR on the 5' RACE reads. The table shows roughly 240,000 distinct CDR3 sequences, with around 7% occurring only once. The CDR3 is 13 amino acids. Trimming pared 7 bases from V and 2 bases from J, leaving 9 bases between. CDR1 is SGHRS, CDR2 YFSETQ, per germline. These same records also appear under a second study, on yellow fever vaccine responses in identical twins.

The gene calls are TRBV5-1 and TRBJ2-2; unclear D gene. Sequenced: memory (CD45RO+) T cells sorted from blood. This receptor was obtained from a woman aged 18-29 years in good health. CDR3 coding DNA: TGCGCCAGCGGGCAACTCAACACCGGGGAGCTGTTTTTT. Its protein product is CASGQLNTGELFF.